These 16 T cell receptor beta chains were sequenced from one sample in a study of blood T cell repertoires in COVID-19. Sequencing was performed with immunoSEQ multiplex PCR; in TCRdb, only in-frame clones are kept and a portion is missing. The table shows about half a million clones, with approximately 85% occurring only once. Sequencing was carried out using peripheral blood. The receptors originated from a human donor in a cohort sampled during active COVID-19.

This chain links TRBV30 with TRBJ2-7; no clear D. Germline loops: CDR1 GTSNPN, CDR2 SVGIG (reference sequence). This CDR3 has 13 residues. V was trimmed by 2 bases and J by 1 base, leaving 9 bases between them. CDR3 in DNA: TGTGCCTGGAGTTTCAGGTCTTCCTACGAGCAGTACTTC. Translated: CAWSFRSSYEQYF. Supplemented by reference TRBV30 and TRBJ2-7, the full variable domain reads SQTIHQWPATLVQPVGSPLSLECTVEGTSNPNLYWYRQAAGRGLQLLFYSVGIGQISSEVPQNLSASRPQDRQFILSSKKLLLSDSGFYLCAWSFRSSYEQYFGPGTRLTVT.

Note on this clone: The same CDR3 also results from other DNA sequences found in this sample. The J gene is TRBJ2-7, the V gene TRBV19, with D perhaps matching TRBD2 (5 bases). CDR3 size: 12 residues. Trimming pared 2 bases from V and 3 bases from J, leaving 5 bases between. Germline V gene data show CDR1 as LNHDA and CDR2 as SQIVND (reference sequence). The CDR3 sequence is CASSITSYEQYF. CDR3 sequence (DNA): TGTGCCAGTAGTATAACTAGCTACGAGCAGTACTTC.

The rearrangement joins TRBV15 to TRBJ1-2; no definite D call. Germline CDR1 LNHNV, CDR2 YYDKDF (reference sequence). This CDR3 spans 15 amino acids. Trimming cost V 1 base and J 4 bases, with 13 bases left between them. This chain's CDR3 is CATSRAPGGGYGYTF. The CDR3 DNA is TGTGCCACCAGCAGAGCTCCCGGTGGTGGCTATGGCTACACCTTC. The variable domain in full, completed from reference TRBV15 and TRBJ1-2, reads DAMVIQNPRYQVTQFGKPVTLSCSQTLNHNVMYWYQQKSSQAPKLLFHYYDKDFNNEADTPDNFQSRRPNTSFCFLDIRSPGLGDTAMYLCATSRAPGGGYGYTFGSGTRLTVV.

This rearrangement joins TRBV5-1 to TRBJ2-1; TRBD2 agrees at 7 bases. Germline CDR1 is SGHRS and CDR2 is YFSETQ. CDR3 length: 14 residues. Trimming at V came to 3 bases and at J to 2 bases, leaving 2 bases not matched to a gene. CDR3 sequence reads: CASSYGLAYNEQFF. The DNA of the CDR3 is TGCGCCAGCAGCTACGGACTAGCCTACAATGAGCAGTTCTTC.

The rearrangement uses TRBV9 and TRBJ2-1; TRBD2 is a possible D gene (6 bases). CDR3 length: 15 residues. Per germline, CDR1 SGDLS and CDR2 YYNGEE. V lost 5 bases and J 2 bases, leaving 14 bases between the germline ends. The CDR3 spells CASRPGSSTYNEQFF. For the CDR3, the DNA is TGTGCCAGCAGGCCCGGGAGCAGTACCTACAATGAGCAGTTCTTC.

This chain connects TRBV3-1 (or the pseudogene TRBV3-2) to TRBJ2-3; TRBD1 matches at 9 bases. There are 15 residues in the CDR3. V dropped 6 bases and J dropped 6; count of bases not matched to a gene: 10. The germline V gene has CDR1 LGHDT and CDR2 YNNKEL (reference sequence). For the CDR3, the DNA is TGTGCCAGCAGTTGGGCCGGGACAGGGACTGATACGCAGTATTTT. Protein product: CASSWAGTGTDTQYF.

V and J are TRBV7-3 and TRBJ2-1, with 7 bases that match TRBD2. Losses at the gene ends were 2 bases for V and 7 bases for J; bases not matched to a gene: 5. The germline CDR1 and CDR2 sequences are SGHTA and FQGTGA. This CDR3 spans 14 amino acids. CDR3 DNA sequence: TGTGCCAGCAGCTTAGGGGACTACCCAAATGAGCAGTTCTTC. As protein: CASSLGDYPNEQFF. Supplemented by reference TRBV7-3 and TRBJ2-1, the full variable domain reads GAGVSQTPSNKVTEKGKYVELRCDPISGHTALYWYRQSLGQGPEFLIYFQGTGAADDSGLPNDRFFAVRPEGSVSTLKIQRTERGDSAVYLCASSLGDYPNEQFFGPGTRLTVL.

V usage is TRBV7-6 and J usage is TRBJ2-5; TRBD1 matches at 8 bases. With 4 bases clipped from V and 6 bases from J, the junction kept 13 bases outside the gene matches. The CDR3 sequence is 16 residues long. The V gene's germline CDR1 is SGHVS and CDR2 FNYEAQ. CDR3 in amino acids: CASSYPETGEIKTQYF. The CDR3 DNA is TGTGCCAGCAGCTACCCCGAGACAGGGGAAATAAAGACCCAGTACTTC.

This clone was counted a few times. V gene TRBV30 combines with J gene TRBJ2-1, with D unresolved. Trimming pared 4 bases from V and 8 bases from J, leaving 9 bases between. Germline V lookup: CDR1 GTSNPN, CDR2 SVGIG (reference sequence). The CDR3 has 11 amino acids. As DNA, the CDR3 is TGTGCCTGGACTAGTTACTATGAGCAGTTCTTC. As protein: CAWTSYYEQFF.

V gene TRBV28 combines with J gene TRBJ2-3; D is undetermined. Germline CDR1 is MDHEN and CDR2 is SYDVKM. This CDR3 region has 15 residues. Between the trimmed V and J ends, which lost 3 bases and 0 bases, there was a span of 10 bases. CDR3 nucleotides: TGTGCCAGCAGTTTTGTCCAGGATAGCACAGATACGCAGTATTTT. Its protein is CASSFVQDSTDTQYF.

This chain joins TRBV18 and TRBJ2-5, with a possible D match to TRBD2 (5 bases). Trimming took 6 bases from V and 2 from J, leaving 16 bases between them. This CDR3 is 15 amino acids long. Germline CDR1 is KGHSH and CDR2 is LQKENI. The CDR3 DNA reads as TGTGCCAGCTCCCCAGTCAGGACTGCACAAGAGACCCAGTACTTC. Amino acid sequence: CASSPVRTAQETQYF.

The chain carries TRBV15 and TRBJ2-2, with 10 bases lining up with TRBD1. V lost 6 bases and J lost 5; bases outside the gene matches: 9. Germline V gene data show CDR1 as LNHNV and CDR2 as YYDKDF (reference sequence). CDR3 length: 16 residues. The CDR3 loop reads CATSPGTGARTGELFF. The CDR3 DNA follows: TGTGCCACCAGTCCTGGGACAGGGGCGAGGACCGGGGAGCTGTTTTTT.

The chain recombines TRBV6-2 or TRBV6-3 with TRBJ1-2, with a tentative D call TRBD1 (5 bases). The CDR3 runs to 17 residues. The germline V and J ends were trimmed by 4 bases and 6 bases, with 24 bases remaining between them. Germline loops: CDR1 MNHEY, CDR2 SVGEGT. In nucleotides, the CDR3 is TGTGCCAGCAGTTCCTGGCGTGGACACTTCACTGGCCATGGCTACACCTTC. Amino acids: CASSSWRGHFTGHGYTF.

The rearrangement joins TRBV18 to TRBJ2-1; TRBD2 matches at 13 bases. The CDR3 length is 14 residues. Germline assignment: CDR1 KGHSH and CDR2 LQKENI. J lost 8 bases, V lost 5 bases, and 3 bases had no gene match. Here the CDR3 reads CASSTSGRGYEQFF. The CDR3, as DNA: TGTGCCAGCTCAACTAGCGGGAGGGGGTATGAGCAGTTCTTC.

The chain combines TRBV6-6 with TRBJ1-3; TRBD1 agrees at 10 bases. V lost 6 bases and J lost 3; bases outside the gene matches: 11. The CDR3 has 17 residues. Germline V gene lookup returns CDR1 MNHNY and CDR2 SVGAGI (reference sequence). The CDR3 DNA follows: TGTGCCAGCAGCCGACAAACCGGGACAGGGGATGGAAACACCATATATTTT. Amino acids: CASSRQTGTGDGNTIYF.

For this clone: Other DNA sequences in this specimen translate into the identical CDR3. The rearrangement joins TRBV3-1 (or the pseudogene TRBV3-2) to TRBJ2-1, with 7 nucleotides matching TRBD2. With 2 bases clipped from V and 0 bases from J, the junction kept 4 bases outside the gene matches. This CDR3 spans 16 amino acids. Per germline, CDR1 LGHDT and CDR2 YNNKEL (reference sequence). DNA of the CDR3: TGTGCCAGCAGCCAACCACTAGCGTACTCCTACAATGAGCAGTTCTTC. Translating it yields CASSQPLAYSYNEQFF.